This T cell receptor (beta chain) was sequenced during a study of blood T cell repertoires in COVID-19. V gave up 3 bases and J gave up 2 bases; unmatched junction bases: 6. Germline V gene lookup returns CDR1 SGHNT and CDR2 YYREEE (reference sequence). CDR3 length: 16 amino acids. Produced via immunoSEQ multiplex PCR; TCRdb's table is partial and in-frame only. The table has about 58,000 clones, around 83% seen once. The chain combines TRBV5-4 with TRBJ2-3, with 10 bases that match TRBD2. Sample: peripheral blood. The receptor was isolated from a man aged 50 to 60 with COVID-19, enrolled during active disease. This CDR3 reads CASSYSSGRSTDTQYF. DNA for the CDR3: TGTGCCAGCAGCTACTCTAGCGGGAGATCCACAGATACGCAGTATTTT. The whole variable domain, remainder taken from reference TRBV5-4 and TRBJ2-3, is ETGVTQSPTHLIKTRGQQVTLRCSSQSGHNTVSWYQQALGQGPQFIFQYYREEENGRGNFPPRFSGLQFPNYSSELNVNALELDDSALYLCASSYSSGRSTDTQYFGPGTRLTVL.